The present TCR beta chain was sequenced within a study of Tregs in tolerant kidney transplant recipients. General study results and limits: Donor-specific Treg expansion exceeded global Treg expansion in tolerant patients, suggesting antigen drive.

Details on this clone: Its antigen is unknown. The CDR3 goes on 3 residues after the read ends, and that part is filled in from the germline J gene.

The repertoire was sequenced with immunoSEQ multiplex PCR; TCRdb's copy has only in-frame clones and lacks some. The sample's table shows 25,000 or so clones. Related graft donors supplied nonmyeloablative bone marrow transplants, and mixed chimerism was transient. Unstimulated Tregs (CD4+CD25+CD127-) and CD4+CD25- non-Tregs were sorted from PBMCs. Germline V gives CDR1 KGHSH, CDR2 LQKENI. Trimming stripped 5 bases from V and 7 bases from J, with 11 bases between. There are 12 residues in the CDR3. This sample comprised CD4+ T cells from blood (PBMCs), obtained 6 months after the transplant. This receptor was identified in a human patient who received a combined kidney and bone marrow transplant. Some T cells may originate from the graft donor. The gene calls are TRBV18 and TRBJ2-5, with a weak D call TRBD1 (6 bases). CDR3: CASSDRSRTQYF. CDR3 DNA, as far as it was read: TGTGCCAGCTCAGACAGGTCTAGGACC.